This T cell receptor (beta chain) was documented in a study of response to subunit inactivated influenza vaccine. Study-wide results and limits: Each seasonal influenza vaccination recruits few new T cells, the authors suggested.

TCRdb called the RT-PCR reads again in MiXCR, with one record for every CDR3 protein. The data hold about 700,000 distinct CDR3 sequences, with around 15% observed a single time. This clonotype was observed many times. Its antigen is not known. With 7 bases clipped from V and 7 bases from J, the junction kept 9 bases outside the gene matches. The CDR3 runs to 13 residues. CDR1 MNHNY and CDR2 SVGAGI come from the germline V gene (reference sequence). The genes are TRBV6-6 and TRBJ1-1; TRBD1 agrees at 7 bases. The TCR comes from a man aged 45-65 years who received an inactivated influenza vaccine. This specimen was PBMCs from blood, taken 14 to 15 days before vaccination. Written as DNA, the CDR3 is TGTGCCAGCACCTACCCAGGGGGTGGTGAAGCTTTCTTT. This sequence encodes CASTYPGGGEAFF.